The 17 T cell receptor beta chains below were found in one sample sequenced in a study of blood T cell repertoires in COVID-19. Clones were read by immunoSEQ multiplex PCR, and TCRdb kept only the in-frame ones, dropping some. The data show some 78,000 clones, roughly 86% seen once. Sequenced sample: peripheral blood. Receptors were obtained from a man over 45 with active or convalescent COVID-19.

The genes are TRBV11-3 and TRBJ2-5; tentative D call: TRBD2 (6 bases). Germline V gene lookup returns CDR1 SGHNT and CDR2 YENEEA. The V end was cut by 5 bases, the J end by 3 bases, with 10 bases between. The CDR3 covers 13 residues. The CDR3 sequence: CASSLGGKETQYF. The CDR3 region has the DNA TGTGCCAGCAGCCTTGGGGGGAAAGAGACCCAGTACTTC.

This clone occurred a few times. The V and J genes are TRBV27 and TRBJ2-2; 12 nucleotides align to TRBD1. The germline gives CDR1 MNHEY, CDR2 SMNVEV (reference sequence). CDR3 length: 16 residues. J gave up 7 bases and V 7 bases, and 10 bases lay outside the gene matches. The CDR3 here is CASTYGTGGAVGELFF. In DNA, the CDR3 is TGTGCCAGCACCTACGGGACAGGGGGCGCGGTCGGGGAGCTGTTTTTT.

The chain couples TRBV4-1 to TRBJ1-2, with D perhaps TRBD1 (6 bases). The CDR3 has 15 amino acids. V dropped 0 bases and J dropped 2 bases, with 10 bases sitting between them. Germline V CDR1 and CDR2: MGHRA, YSYEKL. The CDR3 here is CASSQDTGLNYGYTF. In DNA, the CDR3 is TGCGCCAGCAGCCAAGATACAGGGCTAAACTATGGCTACACCTTC.

CDR3 sequence: CASSRGGGAVGELFF. The CDR3 region has the DNA TGTGCCAGCAGCCGTGGCGGGGGGGCCGTCGGGGAGCTGTTTTTT. This sequence joins TRBV7-8 and TRBJ2-2; 9 bases fit TRBD2. This CDR3 has 15 residues. From germline, CDR1 is SGHVS and CDR2 FQNEAQ. After removal of 5 bases from V and 7 bases from J, the junction contained 8 bases not matched to a gene. Full variable domain (missing parts from reference TRBV7-8 and TRBJ2-2): GAGVSQSPRYKVAKRGQDVALRCDPISGHVSLFWYQQALGQGPEFLTYFQNEAQLDKSGLPSDRFFAERPEGSVSTLKIQRTQQEDSAVYLCASSRGGGAVGELFFGEGSRLTVL.

The chain links TRBV7-2 to TRBJ1-2; TRBD1 matches 7 bases. There are 14 residues in the CDR3. Trimming at V came to 0 bases and at J to 4 bases, leaving 2 bases not matched to a gene. CDR1 and CDR2 (germline): SGHTA, FQGNSA. CDR3 DNA: TGTGCCAGCAGCTTAGCCCAGGGGGGCTATGGCTACACCTTC. Its protein product is CASSLAQGGYGYTF. The whole variable domain, filled in from reference TRBV7-2 and TRBJ1-2, reads GAGVSQSPSNKVTEKGKDVELRCDPISGHTALYWYRQSLGQGLEFLIYFQGNSAPDKSGLPSDRFSAERTGGSVSTLTIQRTQQEDSAVYLCASSLAQGGYGYTFGSGTRLTVV.

The chain combines TRBV4-3 with TRBJ1-1; maybe TRBD1 (6 bases). Germline values: CDR1 LGHNA, CDR2 YSLEER. The CDR3 is 15 amino acids. Trimming left V 4 bases short and J 1 base short, with 13 bases between. The chain's CDR3 is CASSLERTANTEAFF. DNA for the CDR3: TGCGCCAGCAGCCTAGAAAGGACAGCGAACACTGAAGCTTTCTTT.

The genes are TRBV3-1 (or the pseudogene TRBV3-2) and TRBJ1-1; tentatively, D is TRBD1 (6 bases). Trimming cost V 1 base and J 4 bases, with 19 bases left between them. The CDR3 is 17 residues long. The V gene's germline CDR1 is LGHDT and CDR2 YNNKEL (reference sequence). The DNA of the CDR3 is TGTGCCAGCAGCCAAGGTCCGCGGGGGGGCGGTGGCACTGAAGCTTTCTTT. This codes for CASSQGPRGGGGTEAFF.

The V call is TRBV27, the J call TRBJ2-7; 9 bases align to TRBD1. Germline V gives CDR1 MNHEY, CDR2 SMNVEV (reference sequence). The CDR3 consists of 18 residues. V trimming: 5 bases; J trimming: 1 base; junction bases outside the gene matches: 15. The DNA of the CDR3 is TGTGCCAGCAGTCCTCAATCCCGGGACAGGGTCAGGTCCTACGAGCAGTACGTC. This gives the protein CASSPQSRDRVRSYEQYV.

This clone has a handful of counts. The chain employs TRBV6-2 or TRBV6-3 and TRBJ1-6, with a tentative D call TRBD1 (5 bases). V lost 2 bases, J lost 7 bases, and 15 bases lay in between. Germline CDR1 and CDR2: MNHEY and SVGEGT. The CDR3 runs to 16 residues. DNA of the CDR3: TGTGCCAGCAGTTACATACTGACAGTTCGGAATTCACCCCTCCACTTT. This gives the protein CASSYILTVRNSPLHF.

The V gene is TRBV7-6, the J gene TRBJ1-1, with D unresolved. This CDR3 has 15 amino acids. Trimming left V 2 bases short and J 0 bases short, with 10 bases between. From germline, CDR1 is SGHVS and CDR2 FNYEAQ. CDR3 DNA sequence: TGTGCCAGCAGCTTATCGTCACAAGTGAACACTGAAGCTTTCTTT. Its translation: CASSLSSQVNTEAFF. The full variable domain, in which reference TRBV7-6 and TRBJ1-1 provide the parts outside the CDR3, is GAGVSQSPRYKVTKRGQDVALRCDPISGHVSLYWYRQALGQGPEFLTYFNYEAQQDKSGLPNDRFSAERPEGSISTLTIQRTEQRDSAMYRCASSLSSQVNTEAFFGQGTRLTVV.

The chain employs TRBV11-2 and TRBJ1-6; a possible D gene is TRBD1 (5 bases). This CDR3 region has 15 residues. Germline CDR1 is SGHAT and CDR2 is FQNNGV. Deletions cut 0 bases from V and 10 bases from J, with 13 bases between. The CDR3 region is CASSLDSRVGSPLHF. Here the CDR3 DNA reads TGTGCCAGCAGCTTAGACAGCAGGGTTGGATCACCCCTCCACTTT.

The chain combines TRBV24-1 with TRBJ2-1; 12 bases are shared with TRBD2. The CDR3 runs to 15 residues. V was pared by 4 bases and J by 10 bases, with 7 bases of the junction left unmatched. Looked up from germline, CDR1 is KGHDR and CDR2 is SFDVKD. CDR3 sequence reads: CATSDSSGLAGEQFF. DNA of the CDR3: TGTGCCACCAGTGACTCGAGTGGACTAGCGGGGGAGCAGTTCTTC.

The CDR3 is CASSVKVLGGAGADTQYF. The DNA of the CDR3 is TGTGCCAGCAGCGTAAAAGTTTTGGGGGGGGCTGGCGCAGATACGCAGTATTTT. The genes are TRBV9 and TRBJ2-3; D is perhaps TRBD2 (7 bases). Trimming cost V 1 base and J 4 bases, with 22 bases left between them. The CDR3 length is 18 residues. Germline loops: CDR1 SGDLS, CDR2 YYNGEE.

CDR3 region: CASKGQLPPYEQYF. Here the CDR3 DNA reads TGTGCCAGCAAGGGACAGCTACCCCCCTACGAGCAGTACTTC. The V call is TRBV19, the J call TRBJ2-7, with 7 bases aligning to TRBD1. V lost 9 bases, J lost 2 bases, and 10 bases stayed unmatched. The V gene's germline CDR1 is LNHDA and CDR2 SQIVND (reference sequence). There are 14 residues in the CDR3.

This clone has just one count. V and J are TRBV11-1 and TRBJ2-5; D not resolved. The CDR3 loop spans 12 amino acids. Germline V lookup: CDR1 SGHAT, CDR2 FQDESV (reference sequence). The V gene lost 5 bases and the J gene lost 1 base, with 5 bases spanning the gap. In DNA form, the CDR3 reads TGTGCCAGCAGCCGGTCCCAAGAGACCCAGTACTTC. Translating gives CASSRSQETQYF.

The rearrangement links TRBV28 to TRBJ1-2, with D tentatively TRBD1 (6 bases). Germline CDR1 MDHEN, CDR2 SYDVKM. Trimming left V 5 bases short and J 5 bases short, with 6 bases between. This CDR3 has 11 amino acids. CDR3 nucleotide sequence: TGTGCCAGCAGTAGGGGGTATGGCTACACCTTC. As protein: CASSRGYGYTF.

V is TRBV7-9 and J is TRBJ2-7, with D possibly being TRBD2 (6 bases). V lost 11 bases, J lost 2 bases, and 22 bases lay in between. This CDR3 has 15 residues. Germline assignment: CDR1 SEHNR and CDR2 FQNEAQ (reference sequence). CDR3 in DNA: TGTGCCGTCCCCGGGGGTCCCCGGGACCCCTACGAGCAGTACTTC. This gives the protein CAVPGGPRDPYEQYF.